Each of the 20 T cell receptor beta chains below was sequenced from the same sample in a study of T cell changes during pregnancy in multiple sclerosis. Sequencing was performed with immunoSEQ multiplex PCR; in TCRdb, only in-frame clones are kept and a portion is missing. The repertoire includes some 57,000 clones, 91% of them detected once, and 0.49% sits in the top ten. The specimen comprised CD4+ T cells from peripheral blood mononuclear cells, sampled after pregnancy. These receptors originate from a female donor in good health, enrolled as a control in a pregnancy study.

This chain uses TRBV7-9 with TRBJ1-4, with a possible D match to TRBD1 (5 bases). Looked up from germline, CDR1 is SEHNR and CDR2 is FQNEAQ (reference sequence). CDR3 length: 14 residues. The V and J ends lost 3 bases and 3 bases respectively, with 8 bases between them. For the CDR3, the DNA is TGTGCCAGCAGCTTGGGGCAGTCTAATGAAAAACTGTTTTTT. It encodes CASSLGQSNEKLFF.

This chain joins TRBV19 and TRBJ2-5; 11 nucleotides match TRBD1. This CDR3 is built from 16 residues. With 5 bases clipped from V and 5 bases from J, the junction kept 10 bases outside the gene matches. CDR1 LNHDA and CDR2 SQIVND come from the germline V gene (reference sequence). CDR3 nucleotides: TGTGCCAGTAGTCCCCACCGGGACAGGGGGTCCGAGACCCAGTACTTC. It encodes CASSPHRDRGSETQYF.

V gene TRBV6-1 combines with J gene TRBJ1-2; possibly TRBD1 for D (5 bases). The CDR3 is 13 residues long. Germline lookup yields CDR1 MNHNS and CDR2 SASEGT. V lost 7 bases, J lost 7 bases, and 16 bases lay in between. The CDR3 loop reads CASKGSYTGGYTF. The CDR3 DNA is TGTGCCAGCAAGGGGTCGTATACGGGTGGCTACACCTTC.

The chain has TRBV11-2 and TRBJ1-1, with D hard to call. CDR1 SGHAT and CDR2 FQNNGV come from the germline V gene. With 0 bases removed from V and 8 bases from J, the gap between germline ends came to 7 bases. The CDR3 has 12 residues. The CDR3, as DNA: TGTGCCAGCAGCTTAGATCGCAGGGAAGCTTTCTTT. This gives the protein CASSLDRREAFF.

This chain links TRBV9 with TRBJ2-6; D perhaps matches TRBD1 (5 bases). Germline V lookup: CDR1 SGDLS, CDR2 YYNGEE. This CDR3 is 14 amino acids long. Between the trimmed V and J ends, which lost 8 bases and 1 base, there was a span of 10 bases. The CDR3 DNA sequence: TGTGCCAGTCAAGGGGTGTCTGGGGCCAACGTCCTGACTTTC. The encoded protein is CASQGVSGANVLTF.

The chain carries TRBV5-6 and TRBJ1-2; TRBD1 agrees at 8 bases. Trimming cost V 3 bases and J 5 bases; bases outside gene matches: 3. CDR3 length: 13 residues. From germline, CDR1 is SGHDT and CDR2 YYEEEE. Here the CDR3 DNA reads TGTGCCAGCAGCTCGGACAGGGAATATGGCTACACCTTC. Encoded protein: CASSSDREYGYTF.

J is TRBJ1-2 and V is TRBV9; a possible D gene is TRBD1 (5 bases). Trimming removed 0 bases at V and 6 bases at J, with 12 bases between. The CDR3 length is 14 residues. Germline V lookup: CDR1 SGDLS, CDR2 YYNGEE. The CDR3 reads CASSVEWSGDGYTF. The CDR3 DNA reads TGTGCCAGCAGCGTAGAGTGGTCGGGGGATGGCTACACCTTC.

This clone came up once. The sample contains more than one DNA sequence encoding this CDR3. The chain recombines TRBV2 with TRBJ1-3; the match to TRBD1 covers 10 bases. CDR3 size: 16 residues. Trimming removed 3 bases from V and 0 bases from J; junction bases left unmatched: 2. The germline V gene encodes CDR1 SNHLY and CDR2 FYNNEI. CDR3 region: CASSEGQGNSGNTIYF. The CDR3 region has the DNA TGTGCCAGCAGTGAGGGACAGGGGAACTCTGGAAACACCATATATTTT.

V and J are TRBV5-4 and TRBJ1-1, with 7 bases matching TRBD1. V was pared by 4 bases and J by 5 bases, with 14 bases of the junction left unmatched. CDR1 is SGHNT and CDR2 is YYREEE in the germline V gene (reference sequence). The CDR3 length is 16 residues. DNA for the CDR3: TGTGCCAGCAGCCAGAAAAAGACAGGGCCGGAGACTGAAGCTTTCTTT. Protein product: CASSQKKTGPETEAFF. Drawing the rest from reference TRBV5-4 and TRBJ1-1, the complete variable domain is ETGVTQSPTHLIKTRGQQVTLRCSSQSGHNTVSWYQQALGQGPQFIFQYYREEENGRGNFPPRFSGLQFPNYSSELNVNALELDDSALYLCASSQKKTGPETEAFFGQGTRLTVV.

The chain employs TRBV7-9 and TRBJ2-3, with 9 bases identical to TRBD1. CDR1 is SEHNR, CDR2 FQNEAQ, per germline (reference sequence). The CDR3 runs to 17 residues. V was pared by 1 base and J by 3 bases, with 8 bases of the junction left unmatched. This chain's CDR3 is CASSLGTGTGLTDTQYF. CDR3 in DNA: TGTGCCAGCAGCTTAGGGACCGGGACAGGGTTGACAGATACGCAGTATTTT.

This clone was recorded only once. This rearrangement joins TRBV5-6 to TRBJ2-1, with D possibly matching TRBD1 (6 bases). This CDR3 comprises 15 residues. Germline V gene sequence: CDR1 SGHDT, CDR2 YYEEEE. V lost 3 bases to trimming and J lost 6 bases, with 16 bases between them. Written as DNA, the CDR3 is TGTGCCAGCAGCTCCTTAGGACAGCCCCCCAATGAGCAGTTCTTC. It codes for CASSSLGQPPNEQFF.

This clone was recorded once. A junction end diverges from the germline sequence, so it may reflect a read error. CDR3 nucleotides: TGTGCCAGCAGCTCCGGGATTCCGTACCAAGGGACCCAGTACTTC. Translation: CASSSGIPYQGTQYF. The genes are TRBV7-2 and TRBJ2-5, with D perhaps TRBD2 (5 bases). This CDR3 contains 15 residues. In germline, CDR1 is SGHTA, CDR2 FQGNSA. Full variable domain (rest looked up from reference TRBV7-2 and TRBJ2-5): GAGVSQSPSNKVTEKGKDVELRCDPISGHTALYWYRQSLGQGLEFLIYFQGNSAPDKSGLPSDRFSAERTGGSVSTLTIQRTQQEDSAVYLCASSSGIPYQGTQYFGPGTRLLVL.

This clone was seen a few times. The chain uses TRBV11-3 and TRBJ1-2; D remains ambiguous. V was pared by 1 base and J by 8 bases, with 11 bases between. The CDR3 sequence is 13 residues long. Looked up from germline, CDR1 is SGHNT and CDR2 is YENEEA. In DNA, the CDR3 is TGTGCCAGCAGCTTAGGCAGTTTTTGGGGCTACACCTTC. Residues: CASSLGSFWGYTF.

This clone has only a few counts. The V and J genes are TRBV19 and TRBJ1-5, with 9 bases lining up with TRBD1. Trimming took 3 bases from V and 7 from J; bases not matched to a gene: 4. The CDR3 sequence is 14 residues long. Germline-derived CDR1 and CDR2 are LNHDA and SQIVND (reference sequence). The DNA of the CDR3 is TGTGCCAGTAGTATCACAGGGGGCGCCCAGCCCCAGCATTTT. It specifies CASSITGGAQPQHF.

This clone has more than one count but fewer than ten. The J gene is TRBJ2-7, the V gene TRBV6-1, with 7 positions matching TRBD1. Germline lookup yields CDR1 MNHNS and CDR2 SASEGT. With 2 bases clipped from V and 3 bases from J, the junction kept 7 bases outside the gene matches. CDR3 length: 15 residues. Written as DNA, the CDR3 is TGTGCCAGCAGTGAATACGGGGCAGGGGGCTACGAGCAGTACTTC. This gives the protein CASSEYGAGGYEQYF.

This clone has just one count. This chain links TRBV18 with TRBJ1-5; D is perhaps TRBD1 (5 bases). V dropped 3 bases and J dropped 5 bases, with 11 bases sitting between them. This CDR3 spans 14 amino acids. Germline CDR1 and CDR2: KGHSH and LQKENI. CDR3 sequence: CASSPGHGDQPQHF. In DNA form, the CDR3 reads TGTGCCAGCTCACCCGGACATGGAGATCAGCCCCAGCATTTT.

The chain recombines TRBV30 with TRBJ2-1; TRBD1 matches at 7 bases. This CDR3 has 16 amino acids. The trim removed 3 bases at V and 0 bases at J, leaving 8 bases unmatched. Germline V gene lookup returns CDR1 GTSNPN and CDR2 SVGIG (reference sequence). The CDR3 loop reads CAWSDLTGSSYNEQFF. Here the CDR3 DNA reads TGTGCCTGGAGCGACCTGACAGGGAGCTCCTACAATGAGCAGTTCTTC.

The CDR3 loop reads CASSEQGPGNTIYF. The CDR3 DNA sequence: TGTGCCAGCAGTGAACAGGGGCCTGGAAACACCATATATTTT. The gene calls are TRBV2 and TRBJ1-3, with a possible D match to TRBD1 (6 bases). Germline loops: CDR1 SNHLY, CDR2 FYNNEI. This CDR3 is 14 amino acids long. Between the trimmed V and J ends, which lost 2 bases and 2 bases, there was a span of 7 bases.

The chain links TRBV13 to TRBJ2-1, with D possibly matching TRBD1 (5 bases). The CDR3 has 16 residues. Per the germline V gene, CDR1 is PRHDT and CDR2 is FYEKMQ (reference sequence). Trimming removed 1 base at V and 6 bases at J, with 16 bases between. The CDR3 DNA reads as TGTGCCAGCAGCTTAGTCGGCAGGGAAGGGGTCAATGAGCAGTTCTTC. This gives the protein CASSLVGREGVNEQFF.

The chain links TRBV19 to TRBJ2-4; D possibly corresponds to TRBD2 (6 bases). This CDR3 has 15 amino acids. V was clipped by 0 bases and J by 5 bases, with 11 bases between them. Germline V CDR1 and CDR2: LNHDA, SQIVND (reference sequence). DNA of the CDR3: TGTGCCAGTAGTATAGACGGGGGAATCCAAAACATTCAGTACTTC. Translating gives CASSIDGGIQNIQYF.